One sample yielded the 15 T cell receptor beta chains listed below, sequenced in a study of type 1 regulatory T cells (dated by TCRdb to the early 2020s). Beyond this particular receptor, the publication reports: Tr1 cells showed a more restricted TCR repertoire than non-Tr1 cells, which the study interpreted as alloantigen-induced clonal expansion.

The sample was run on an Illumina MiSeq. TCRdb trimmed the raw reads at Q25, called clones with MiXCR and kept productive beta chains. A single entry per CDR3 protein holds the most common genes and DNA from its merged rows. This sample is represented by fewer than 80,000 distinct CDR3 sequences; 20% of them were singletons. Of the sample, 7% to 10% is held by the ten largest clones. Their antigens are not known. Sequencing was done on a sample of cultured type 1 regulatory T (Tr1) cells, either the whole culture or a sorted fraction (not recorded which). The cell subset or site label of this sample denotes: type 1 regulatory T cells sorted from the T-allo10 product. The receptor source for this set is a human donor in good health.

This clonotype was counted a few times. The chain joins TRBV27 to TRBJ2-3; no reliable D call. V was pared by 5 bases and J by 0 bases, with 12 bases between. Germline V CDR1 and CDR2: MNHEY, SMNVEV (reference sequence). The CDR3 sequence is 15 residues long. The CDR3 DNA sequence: TGTGCCAGCAGTGGCCGTAGTGGGAGCACAGATACGCAGTATTTT. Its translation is CASSGRSGSTDTQYF.

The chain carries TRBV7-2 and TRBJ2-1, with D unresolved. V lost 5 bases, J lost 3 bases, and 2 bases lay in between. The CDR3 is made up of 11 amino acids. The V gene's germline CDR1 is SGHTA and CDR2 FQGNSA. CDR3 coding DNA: TGTGCCAGCAGCAACTACAATGAGCAGTTCTTC. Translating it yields CASSNYNEQFF.

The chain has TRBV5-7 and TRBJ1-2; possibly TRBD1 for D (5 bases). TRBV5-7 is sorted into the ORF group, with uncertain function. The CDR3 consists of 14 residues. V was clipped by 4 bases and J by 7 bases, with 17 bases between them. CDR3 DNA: TGTGCCAGCAGCCCAAAAACAGGTGGTGTTGGCTACACCTTC. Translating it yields CASSPKTGGVGYTF.

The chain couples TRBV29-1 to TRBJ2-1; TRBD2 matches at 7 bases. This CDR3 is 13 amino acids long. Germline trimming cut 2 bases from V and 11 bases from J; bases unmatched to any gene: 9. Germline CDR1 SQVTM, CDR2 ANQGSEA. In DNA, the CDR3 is TGCAGCGTTGAACGTGGGGAGGGGAGCCAGCAGTTCTTC. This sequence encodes CSVERGEGSQQFF.

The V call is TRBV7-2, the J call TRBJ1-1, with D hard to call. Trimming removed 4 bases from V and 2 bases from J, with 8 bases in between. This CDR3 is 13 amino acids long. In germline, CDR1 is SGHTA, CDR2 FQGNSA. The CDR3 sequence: CASSWRHNTEAFF. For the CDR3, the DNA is TGTGCCAGCAGCTGGAGACACAACACTGAAGCTTTCTTT. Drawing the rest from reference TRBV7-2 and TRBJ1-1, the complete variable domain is GAGVSQSPSNKVTEKGKDVELRCDPISGHTALYWYRQSLGQGLEFLIYFQGNSAPDKSGLPSDRFSAERTGGSVSTLTIQRTQQEDSAVYLCASSWRHNTEAFFGQGTRLTVV.

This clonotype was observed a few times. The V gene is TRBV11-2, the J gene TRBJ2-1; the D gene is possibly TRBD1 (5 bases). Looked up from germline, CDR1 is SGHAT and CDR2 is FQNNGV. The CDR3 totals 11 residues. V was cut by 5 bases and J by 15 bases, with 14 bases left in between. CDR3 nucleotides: TGTGCCAGCAGCCTCATGGACAAACCGTTCTTC. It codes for CASSLMDKPFF.

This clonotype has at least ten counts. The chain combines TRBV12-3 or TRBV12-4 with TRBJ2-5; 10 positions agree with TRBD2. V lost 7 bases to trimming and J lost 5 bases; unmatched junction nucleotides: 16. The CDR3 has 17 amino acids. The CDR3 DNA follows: TGTGCCAGCACCCTTTTGGGGATAGCGGGAGGCGCGGAGACCCAGTACTTC. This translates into CASTLLGIAGGAETQYF.

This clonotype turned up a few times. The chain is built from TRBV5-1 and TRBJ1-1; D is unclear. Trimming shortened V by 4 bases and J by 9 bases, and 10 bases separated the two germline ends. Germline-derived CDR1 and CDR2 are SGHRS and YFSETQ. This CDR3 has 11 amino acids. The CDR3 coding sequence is TGCGCCAGCAGCGACGATACTAAAGCTTTCTTT. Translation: CASSDDTKAFF.

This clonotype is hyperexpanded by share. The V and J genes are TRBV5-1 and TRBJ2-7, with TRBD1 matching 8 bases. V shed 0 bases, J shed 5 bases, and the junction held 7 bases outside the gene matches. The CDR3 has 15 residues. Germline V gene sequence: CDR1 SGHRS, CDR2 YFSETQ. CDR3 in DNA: TGCGCCAGCAGCTTGGACGGACAGGGAATACACGAGCAGTACTTC. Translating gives CASSLDGQGIHEQYF.

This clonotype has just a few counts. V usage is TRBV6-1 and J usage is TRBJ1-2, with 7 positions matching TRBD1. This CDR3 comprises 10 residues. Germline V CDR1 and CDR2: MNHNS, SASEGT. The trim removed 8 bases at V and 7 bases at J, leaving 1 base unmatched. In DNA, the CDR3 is TGTGCCAGCCACAGGGGTGGCTACACCTTC. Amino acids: CASHRGGYTF.

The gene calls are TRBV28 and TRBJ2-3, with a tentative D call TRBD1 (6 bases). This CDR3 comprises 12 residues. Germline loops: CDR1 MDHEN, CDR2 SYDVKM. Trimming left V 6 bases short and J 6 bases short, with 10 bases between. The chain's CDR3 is CASRNRVDTQYF. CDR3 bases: TGTGCCAGCAGAAACAGGGTGGATACGCAGTATTTT.

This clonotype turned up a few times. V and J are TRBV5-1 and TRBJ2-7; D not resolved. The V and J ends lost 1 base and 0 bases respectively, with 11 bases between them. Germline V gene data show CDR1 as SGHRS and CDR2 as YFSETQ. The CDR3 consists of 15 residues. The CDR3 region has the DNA TGCGCCAGCAGCTTGAATATCGAGAGCTCCTACGAGCAGTACTTC. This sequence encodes CASSLNIESSYEQYF.

CDR3 protein: CASSFGGQGAYEQYF. In DNA form, the CDR3 reads TGCGCCAGCAGCTTTGGGGGACAGGGCGCCTACGAGCAGTACTTC. The J gene is TRBJ2-7, the V gene TRBV5-1; 9 bases are shared with TRBD1. In germline, CDR1 is SGHRS, CDR2 YFSETQ. The J segment lost 2 bases and the V segment lost 2 bases, leaving 5 bases of the junction unmatched. The CDR3 is 15 amino acids.

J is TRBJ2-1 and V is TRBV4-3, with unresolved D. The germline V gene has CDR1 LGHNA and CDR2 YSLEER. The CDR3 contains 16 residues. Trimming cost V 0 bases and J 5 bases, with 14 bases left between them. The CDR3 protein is CASSQDSTLGNNEQFF. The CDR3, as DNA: TGCGCCAGCAGCCAAGATAGTACTTTGGGTAACAATGAGCAGTTCTTC.

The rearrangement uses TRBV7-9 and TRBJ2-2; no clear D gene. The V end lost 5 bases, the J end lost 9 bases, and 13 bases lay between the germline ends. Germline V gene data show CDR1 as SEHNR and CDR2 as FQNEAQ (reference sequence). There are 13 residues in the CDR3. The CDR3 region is CASSPPSVWELFF. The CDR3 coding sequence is TGTGCCAGCAGCCCGCCCTCCGTGTGGGAGCTGTTTTTT.